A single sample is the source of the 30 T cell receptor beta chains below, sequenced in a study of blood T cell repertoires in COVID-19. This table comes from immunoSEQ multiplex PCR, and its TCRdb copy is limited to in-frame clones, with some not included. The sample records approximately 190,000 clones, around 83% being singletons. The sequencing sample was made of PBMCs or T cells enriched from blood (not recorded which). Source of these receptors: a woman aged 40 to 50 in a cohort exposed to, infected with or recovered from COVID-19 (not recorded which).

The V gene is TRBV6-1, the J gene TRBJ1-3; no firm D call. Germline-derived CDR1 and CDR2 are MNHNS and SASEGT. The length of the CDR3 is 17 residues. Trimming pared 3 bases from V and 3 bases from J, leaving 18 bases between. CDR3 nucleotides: TGTGCCAGCAGTGATTCGTTTCGGGAAGTAGATGGAAACACCATATATTTT. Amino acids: CASSDSFREVDGNTIYF.

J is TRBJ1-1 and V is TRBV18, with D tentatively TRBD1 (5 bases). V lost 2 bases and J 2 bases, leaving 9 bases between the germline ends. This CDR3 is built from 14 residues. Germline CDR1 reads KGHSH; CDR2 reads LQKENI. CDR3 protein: CASSPAGFNTEAFF. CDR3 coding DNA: TGTGCCAGCTCACCAGCAGGGTTTAACACTGAAGCTTTCTTT.

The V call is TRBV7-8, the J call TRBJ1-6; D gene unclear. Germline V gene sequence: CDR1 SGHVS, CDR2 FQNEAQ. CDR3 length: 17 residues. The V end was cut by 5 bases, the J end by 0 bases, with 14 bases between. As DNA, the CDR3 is TGTGCCAGCAGCAGATCGTATGCGAGCTCCTATAATTCACCCCTCCACTTT. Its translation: CASSRSYASSYNSPLHF.

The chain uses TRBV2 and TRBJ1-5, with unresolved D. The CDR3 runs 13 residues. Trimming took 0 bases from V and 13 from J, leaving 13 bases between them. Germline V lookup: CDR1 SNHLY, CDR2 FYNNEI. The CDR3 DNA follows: TGTGCCAGCAGTGAAGCCCTAAACTTAGATCAGCATTTT. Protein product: CASSEALNLDQHF.

Written as DNA, the CDR3 is TGTGCCAGCAGCGCCCCGGCGGGTCGCGCAGATACGCAGTATTTT. It specifies CASSAPAGRADTQYF. The rearrangement links TRBV6-5 to TRBJ2-3, with D possibly being TRBD2 (5 bases). CDR1 and CDR2 (germline): MNHEY, SVGAGI. Trimming removed 6 bases from V and 4 bases from J, with 17 bases in between. This CDR3 is 15 amino acids long.

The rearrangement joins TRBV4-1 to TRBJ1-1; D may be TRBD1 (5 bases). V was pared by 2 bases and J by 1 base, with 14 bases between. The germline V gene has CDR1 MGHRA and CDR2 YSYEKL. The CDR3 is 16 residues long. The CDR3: CASSQWERGENTEAFF. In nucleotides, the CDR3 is TGCGCCAGCAGCCAATGGGAACGGGGGGAGAACACTGAAGCTTTCTTT.

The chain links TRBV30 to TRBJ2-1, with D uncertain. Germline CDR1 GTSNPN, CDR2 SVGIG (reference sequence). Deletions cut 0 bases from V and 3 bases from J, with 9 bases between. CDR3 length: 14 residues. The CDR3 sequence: CAWSVRQDYNEQFF. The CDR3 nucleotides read TGTGCCTGGAGTGTACGGCAGGACTACAATGAGCAGTTCTTC. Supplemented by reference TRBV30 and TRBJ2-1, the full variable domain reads SQTIHQWPATLVQPVGSPLSLECTVEGTSNPNLYWYRQAAGRGLQLLFYSVGIGQISSEVPQNLSASRPQDRQFILSSKKLLLSDSGFYLCAWSVRQDYNEQFFGPGTRLTVL.

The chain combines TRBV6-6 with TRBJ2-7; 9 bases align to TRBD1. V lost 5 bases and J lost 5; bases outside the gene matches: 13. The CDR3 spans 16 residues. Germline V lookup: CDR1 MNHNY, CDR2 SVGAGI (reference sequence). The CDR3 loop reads CASSQNPGQGGHEQYF. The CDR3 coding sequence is TGTGCCAGCAGTCAAAACCCGGGACAGGGAGGTCACGAGCAGTACTTC.

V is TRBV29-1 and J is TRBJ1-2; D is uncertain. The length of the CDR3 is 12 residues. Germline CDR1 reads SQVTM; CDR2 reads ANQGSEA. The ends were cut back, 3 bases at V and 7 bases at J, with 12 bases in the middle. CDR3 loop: CSVDGVRGGYTF. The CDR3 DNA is TGCAGCGTTGATGGGGTACGGGGTGGCTACACCTTC.

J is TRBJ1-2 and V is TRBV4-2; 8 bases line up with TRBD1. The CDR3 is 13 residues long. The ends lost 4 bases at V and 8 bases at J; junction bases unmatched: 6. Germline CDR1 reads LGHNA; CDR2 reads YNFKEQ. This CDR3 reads CASSPDRAYGYTF. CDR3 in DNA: TGTGCCAGCAGCCCGGACAGGGCGTACGGCTACACCTTC.

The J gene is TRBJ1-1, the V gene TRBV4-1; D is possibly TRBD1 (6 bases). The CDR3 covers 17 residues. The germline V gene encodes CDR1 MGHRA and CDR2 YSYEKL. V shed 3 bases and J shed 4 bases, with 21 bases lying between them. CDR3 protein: CASSQPLPGQRGTEAFF. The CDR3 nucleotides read TGCGCCAGCAGCCAGCCCCTTCCGGGACAAAGGGGCACTGAAGCTTTCTTT.

The CDR3 loop is CASSVTHRQVPDGYTF. CDR3 DNA: TGTGCCAGCAGCGTCACCCACCGACAGGTACCAGATGGCTACACCTTC. V usage is TRBV9 and J usage is TRBJ1-2, with a weak D call TRBD1 (6 bases). CDR3 length equals 16 residues. The germline V gene encodes CDR1 SGDLS and CDR2 YYNGEE. V gave up 2 bases and J gave up 6 bases, with 20 bases separating them. The complete variable domain, with remaining parts taken from reference TRBV9 and TRBJ1-2, reads DSGVTQTPKHLITATGQRVTLRCSPRSGDLSVYWYQQSLDQGLQFLIQYYNGEERAKGNILERFSAQQFPDLHSELNLSSLELGDSALYFCASSVTHRQVPDGYTFGSGTRLTVV.

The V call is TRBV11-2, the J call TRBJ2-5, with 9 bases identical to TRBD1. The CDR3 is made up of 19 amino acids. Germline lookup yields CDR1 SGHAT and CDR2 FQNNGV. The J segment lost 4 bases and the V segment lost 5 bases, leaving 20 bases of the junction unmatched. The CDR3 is CASSRIFSKGQGVGETQYF. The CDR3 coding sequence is TGTGCCAGCAGCCGTATATTTAGTAAGGGACAGGGAGTCGGAGAGACCCAGTACTTC.

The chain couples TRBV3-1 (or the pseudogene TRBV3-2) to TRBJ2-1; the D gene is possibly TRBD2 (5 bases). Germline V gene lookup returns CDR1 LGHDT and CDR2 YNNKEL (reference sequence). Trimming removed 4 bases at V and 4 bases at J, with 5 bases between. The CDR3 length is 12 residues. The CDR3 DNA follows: TGTGCCAGCAGCCGGACTTACAATGAGCAGTTCTTC. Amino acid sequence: CASSRTYNEQFF.

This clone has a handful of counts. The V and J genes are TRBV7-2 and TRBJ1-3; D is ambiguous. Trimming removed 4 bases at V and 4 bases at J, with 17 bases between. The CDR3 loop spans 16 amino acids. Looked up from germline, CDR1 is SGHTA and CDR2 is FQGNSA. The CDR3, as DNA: TGTGCCAGCAGCTCCCCGGAGTATTCGCCCGGAAACACCATATATTTT. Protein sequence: CASSSPEYSPGNTIYF.

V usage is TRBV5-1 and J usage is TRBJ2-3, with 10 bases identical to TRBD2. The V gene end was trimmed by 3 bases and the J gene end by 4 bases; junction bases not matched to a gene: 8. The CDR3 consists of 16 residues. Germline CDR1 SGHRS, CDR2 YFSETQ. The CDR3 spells CASSSLEAGGPDTQYF. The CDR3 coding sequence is TGCGCCAGCAGCTCGCTTGAAGCGGGGGGGCCAGATACGCAGTATTTT. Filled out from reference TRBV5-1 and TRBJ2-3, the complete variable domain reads KAGVTQTPRYLIKTRGQQVTLSCSPISGHRSVSWYQQTPGQGLQFLFEYFSETQRNKGNFPGRFSGRQFSNSRSEMNVSTLELGDSALYLCASSSLEAGGPDTQYFGPGTRLTVL.

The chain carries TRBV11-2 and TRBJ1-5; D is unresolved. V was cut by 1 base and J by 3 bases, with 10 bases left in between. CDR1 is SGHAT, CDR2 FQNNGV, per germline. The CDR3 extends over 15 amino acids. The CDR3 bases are TGTGCCAGCAGCTTAGCGGAGTCCCCCAATCAGCCCCAGCATTTT. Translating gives CASSLAESPNQPQHF.

CDR3 sequence (DNA): TGTGCCATAACTGGGGCAGGGGATTCACCCCTCCACTTT. Its protein is CAITGAGDSPLHF. This chain links TRBV28 with TRBJ1-6, with D perhaps matching TRBD1 (6 bases). V shed 10 bases and J shed 8 bases, with 15 bases lying between them. The CDR3 extends over 13 amino acids. Germline CDR1 is MDHEN and CDR2 is SYDVKM.

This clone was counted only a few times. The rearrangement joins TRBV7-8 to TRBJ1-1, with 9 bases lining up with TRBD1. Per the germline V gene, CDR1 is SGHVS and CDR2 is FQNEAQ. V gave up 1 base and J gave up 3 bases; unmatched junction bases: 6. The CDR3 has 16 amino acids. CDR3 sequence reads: CASSLEVWTGDTEAFF. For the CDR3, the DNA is TGTGCCAGCAGCTTAGAAGTCTGGACAGGGGACACTGAAGCTTTCTTT.

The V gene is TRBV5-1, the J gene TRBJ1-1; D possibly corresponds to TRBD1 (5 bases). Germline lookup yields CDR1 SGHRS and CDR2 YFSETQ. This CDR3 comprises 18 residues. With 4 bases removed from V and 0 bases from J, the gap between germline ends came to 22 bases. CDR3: CASSPTWGDLHMNTEAFF. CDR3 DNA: TGCGCCAGCAGCCCCACGTGGGGGGACTTACATATGAACACTGAAGCTTTCTTT.

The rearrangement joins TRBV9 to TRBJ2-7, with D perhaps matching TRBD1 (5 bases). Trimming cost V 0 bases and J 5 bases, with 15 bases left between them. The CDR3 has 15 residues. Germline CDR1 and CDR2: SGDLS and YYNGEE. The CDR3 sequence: CASSVAPQGSDEQYF. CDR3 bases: TGTGCCAGCAGCGTAGCGCCTCAGGGCTCGGACGAGCAGTACTTC.

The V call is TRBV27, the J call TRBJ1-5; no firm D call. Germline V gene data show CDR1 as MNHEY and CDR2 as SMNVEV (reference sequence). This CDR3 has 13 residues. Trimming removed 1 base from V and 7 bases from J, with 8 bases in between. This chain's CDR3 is CASSLWANQPQHF. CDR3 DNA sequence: TGTGCCAGCAGTTTATGGGCGAACCAGCCCCAGCATTTT.

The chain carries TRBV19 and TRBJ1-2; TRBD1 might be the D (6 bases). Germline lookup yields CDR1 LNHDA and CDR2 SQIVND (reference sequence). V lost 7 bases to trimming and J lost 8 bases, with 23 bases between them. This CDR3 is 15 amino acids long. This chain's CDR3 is CASKTIRDMPHGYTF. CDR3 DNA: TGTGCCAGTAAAACCATCCGGGACATGCCCCACGGCTACACCTTC.

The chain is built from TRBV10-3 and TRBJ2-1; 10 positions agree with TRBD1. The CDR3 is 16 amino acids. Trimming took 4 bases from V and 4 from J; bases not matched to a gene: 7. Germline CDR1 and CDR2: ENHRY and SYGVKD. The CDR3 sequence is CAISGGTGALYNEQFF. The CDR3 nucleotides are TGTGCCATCAGTGGCGGGACAGGGGCCCTATACAATGAGCAGTTCTTC.

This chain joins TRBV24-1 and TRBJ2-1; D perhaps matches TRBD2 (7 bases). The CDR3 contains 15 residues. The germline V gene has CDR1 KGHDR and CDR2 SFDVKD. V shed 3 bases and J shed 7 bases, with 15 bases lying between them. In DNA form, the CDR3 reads TGTGCCACCAGTGATGAGAGGGGGGGTGATAATGAGCAGTTCTTC. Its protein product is CATSDERGGDNEQFF.

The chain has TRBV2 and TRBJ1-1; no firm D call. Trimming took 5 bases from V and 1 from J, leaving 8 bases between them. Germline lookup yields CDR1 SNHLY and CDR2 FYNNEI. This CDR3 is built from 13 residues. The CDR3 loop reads CASSPGSNTEAFF. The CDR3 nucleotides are TGTGCCAGCAGTCCCGGGTCGAACACTGAAGCTTTCTTT.

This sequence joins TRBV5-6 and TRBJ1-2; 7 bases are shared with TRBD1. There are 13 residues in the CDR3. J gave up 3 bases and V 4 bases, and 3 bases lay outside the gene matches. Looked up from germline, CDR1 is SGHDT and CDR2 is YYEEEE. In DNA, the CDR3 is TGTGCCAGCAGCCCCAGGGGGGACTATGGCTACACCTTC. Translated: CASSPRGDYGYTF. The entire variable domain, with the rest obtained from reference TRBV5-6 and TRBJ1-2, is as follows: DAGVTQSPTHLIKTRGQQVTLRCSPKSGHDTVSWYQQALGQGPQFIFQYYEEEERQRGNFPDRFSGHQFPNYSSELNVNALLLGDSALYLCASSPRGDYGYTFGSGTRLTVV.

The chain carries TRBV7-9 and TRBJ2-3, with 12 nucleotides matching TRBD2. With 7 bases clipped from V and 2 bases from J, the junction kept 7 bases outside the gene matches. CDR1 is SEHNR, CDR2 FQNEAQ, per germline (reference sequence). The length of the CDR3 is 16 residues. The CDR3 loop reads CASTLGLAGPTDTQYF. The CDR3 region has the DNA TGTGCCAGCACCCTCGGACTAGCGGGACCCACAGATACGCAGTATTTT.

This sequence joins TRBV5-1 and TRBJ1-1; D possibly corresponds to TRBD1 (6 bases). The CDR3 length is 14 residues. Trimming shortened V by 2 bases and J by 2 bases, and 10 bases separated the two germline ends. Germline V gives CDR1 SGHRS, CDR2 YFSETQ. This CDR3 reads CASSFRGENTEAFF. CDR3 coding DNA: TGCGCCAGCAGCTTCAGGGGAGAAAACACTGAAGCTTTCTTT.

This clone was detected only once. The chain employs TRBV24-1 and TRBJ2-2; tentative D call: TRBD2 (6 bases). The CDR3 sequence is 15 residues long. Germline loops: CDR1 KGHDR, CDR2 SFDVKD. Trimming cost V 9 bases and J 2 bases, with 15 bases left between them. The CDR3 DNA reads TGTGCCACCTCGCATCGGGCGGGAAACACCGGGGAGCTGTTTTTT. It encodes CATSHRAGNTGELFF.